A single sample gave rise to the 21 T cell receptor beta chains below, sequenced in a study of post-analysis software for immune sequencing data. Study findings and constraints: With TRBV5-6, TRBV5-1 and TRBV20-1 included, about five TRBV segments were more frequent in patients than in controls.

Sequencing libraries made from TCR beta cDNA carried unique molecular identifiers. One entry per CDR3 protein, called by TCRdb with MiXCR from the PCR reads. Here the sample spans about 170,000 distinct CDR3 sequences, 30% being singletons. These TCRs' antigens remain unknown. The specimen sequenced was blood. These receptors all stem from a girl between 10 and 17 years old with multiple sclerosis.

J is TRBJ2-1 and V is TRBV5-1, with TRBD2 matching 15 bases. Trimming cost V 3 bases and J 6 bases; bases outside gene matches: 7. The germline gives CDR1 SGHRS, CDR2 YFSETQ. There are 17 residues in the CDR3. CDR3 sequence: CASSSGLAGGTLNEQFF. As DNA, the CDR3 is TGCGCCAGCAGCTCGGGACTAGCGGGAGGAACCCTCAATGAGCAGTTCTTC.

Details on this clonotype: With a much larger clone just one base away, this may be a read error. The V gene is TRBV20-1, the J gene TRBJ2-7; a possible D gene is TRBD2 (5 bases). Trimming took 5 bases from V and 3 from J, leaving 23 bases between them. The CDR3 consists of 16 residues. CDR1 and CDR2 from the germline V gene are DFQATT and SNEGSKA (reference sequence). CDR3 DNA: TGCAGTGCTCGCTCGACCTGGACGGGGAGTCGCTACGAGCAGTACTTC. Translated, it gives CSARSTWTGSRYEQYF.

Concerning this clonotype itself: This could be a read error, since a much larger clone is one nucleotide away. This chain connects TRBV7-9 to TRBJ2-1, with D perhaps matching TRBD1 (6 bases). This CDR3 region has 16 residues. Germline V CDR1 and CDR2: SEHNR, FQNEAQ (reference sequence). CDR3 bases: TGTGCCCGCAGCTTAGGACCGGGACATGGATACAATGAGCAGTTCTTC. Translation gives CARSLGPGHGYNEQFF. Full variable domain (missing parts from reference TRBV7-9 and TRBJ2-1): DTGVSQNPRHKITKRGQNVTFRCDPISEHNRLYWYRQTLGQGPEFLTYFQNEAQLEKSRLLSDRFSAERPKGSFSTLEIQRTEQGDSAMYLCARSLGPGHGYNEQFFGPGTRLTVL.

The chain employs TRBV4-1 and TRBJ2-2; the D gene is possibly TRBD1 (5 bases). The CDR3 is made up of 15 amino acids. Germline V gene lookup returns CDR1 MGHRA and CDR2 YSYEKL. Trimming left V 4 bases short and J 9 bases short, with 18 bases between. In nucleotides, the CDR3 is TGCGCCAGCAGCCCGATAGGGCAAGGGGCCAGGGAGCTGTTTTTT. Translating it yields CASSPIGQGARELFF.

This clonotype was seen many times. The CDR3 nucleotides are TGTGCCAGCAGCGTATCCGCTCCCAGCAGTTTTTTTAGCGGGAGAAGCAATGAGCAGTTCTTC. This codes for CASSVSAPSSFFSGRSNEQFF. The rearrangement joins TRBV9 to TRBJ2-1; 9 bases are shared with TRBD2. The CDR3 covers 21 residues. Per the germline V gene, CDR1 is SGDLS and CDR2 is YYNGEE. V dropped 1 base and J dropped 6; count of bases not matched to a gene: 23.

In this sample, this clonotype turned up many times. The chain joins TRBV20-1 to TRBJ2-1; D ambiguous. The CDR3 contains 10 residues. Germline V gives CDR1 DFQATT, CDR2 SNEGSKA (reference sequence). V was pared by 4 bases and J by 6 bases, with 4 bases between. The CDR3 region has the DNA TGCAGTGCTAAGGGCAATGAGCAGTTCTTC. The encoded protein is CSAKGNEQFF.

The chain employs TRBV3-1 and TRBJ1-2; TRBD1 matches 7 bases. CDR3 size: 14 residues. Per germline, CDR1 LGHDT and CDR2 YNNKEL (reference sequence). Losses at the gene ends were 4 bases for V and 5 bases for J; bases not matched to a gene: 7. The CDR3 loop is CASSLQTGRYGYTF. Written as DNA, the CDR3 is TGTGCCAGCAGCCTTCAGACAGGGAGGTATGGCTACACCTTC. Full variable domain (outside the CDR3, taken from reference TRBV3-1 and TRBJ1-2): DTAVSQTPKYLVTQMGNDKSIKCEQNLGHDTMYWYKQDSKKFLKIMFSYNNKELIINETVPNRFSPKSPDKAHLNLHINSLELGDSAVYFCASSLQTGRYGYTFGSGTRLTVV.

This clonotype was picked up many times. J is TRBJ1-2 and V is TRBV11-2, with a weak D call TRBD1 (6 bases). Trimming took off 6 bases at V and 0 bases at J, with 14 bases between the two ends. Germline CDR1 SGHAT, CDR2 FQNNGV. This CDR3 has 15 residues. In DNA, the CDR3 is TGTGCCAGCAGACAACGGGGGGCAGCTAACTATGGCTACACCTTC. Protein: CASRQRGAANYGYTF. The full variable domain, rest sourced from reference TRBV11-2 and TRBJ1-2, is EAGVAQSPRYKIIEKRQSVAFWCNPISGHATLYWYQQILGQGPKLLIQFQNNGVVDDSQLPKDRFSAERLKGVDSTLKIQPAKLEDSAVYLCASRQRGAANYGYTFGSGTRLTVV.

The table lists this clonotype with many counts. The chain has TRBV20-1 and TRBJ2-1; TRBD2 matches 7 bases. Trimming took 6 bases from V and 7 from J; bases not matched to a gene: 21. This CDR3 is 17 amino acids long. CDR1 DFQATT and CDR2 SNEGSKA come from the germline V gene (reference sequence). As DNA, the CDR3 is TGCAGTGCCCCACCCGGGGGGAGGCTAATCGGGGAGAATGAGCAGTTCTTC. It translates to CSAPPGGRLIGENEQFF.

This clonotype was seen more than once but under ten times. The V and J genes are TRBV27 and TRBJ2-1; 10 nucleotides line up with TRBD1. Unmatched junction bases numbered 9, after V lost 7 bases and J lost 6 bases. The CDR3 is 15 residues long. CDR1 MNHEY and CDR2 SMNVEV come from the germline V gene (reference sequence). CDR3 coding DNA: TGTGCCAGCACCTGGACCGGGACAGGGGCCAATGAGCAGTTCTTC. Translation: CASTWTGTGANEQFF.

The chain carries TRBV4-2 and TRBJ1-3; a possible D gene is TRBD1 (5 bases). CDR3 length: 17 amino acids. Germline CDR1 reads LGHNA; CDR2 reads YNFKEQ. V was trimmed by 0 bases and J by 5 bases, leaving 17 bases between them. Here the CDR3 DNA reads TGTGCCAGCAGCCAAGATCCAGTTGGCAGGGCTAGAAACACCATATATTTT. This sequence encodes CASSQDPVGRARNTIYF.

The chain joins TRBV20-1 to TRBJ1-1, with D perhaps matching TRBD1 (5 bases). Germline loops: CDR1 DFQATT, CDR2 SNEGSKA (reference sequence). Trimming left V 7 bases short and J 0 bases short, with 18 bases between. The CDR3 extends over 15 amino acids. CDR3 nucleotides: TGCAGTGTCAGGAGGGGTCACAACATGAACACTGAAGCTTTCTTT. Residues: CSVRRGHNMNTEAFF.

The chain is built from TRBV7-7 and TRBJ2-7, with D possibly TRBD2 on 6 matching bases. From germline, CDR1 is SSHAT and CDR2 FNYEAQ (reference sequence). The CDR3 totals 15 residues. V dropped 2 bases and J dropped 7 bases, with 18 bases sitting between them. The CDR3 here is CASSLRGLTADEQYF. CDR3 nucleotides: TGTGCCAGCAGCTTACGGGGGTTAACAGCGGATGAGCAGTACTTC. The full variable domain, completed using reference TRBV7-7 and TRBJ2-7, is GAGVSQSPRYKVTKRGQDVTLRCDPISSHATLYWYQQALGQGPEFLTYFNYEAQPDKSGLPSDRFSAERPEGSISTLTIQRTEQRDSAMYRCASSLRGLTADEQYFGPGTRLTVT.

DNA for the CDR3: TGTGCCAGCTCACCGACTAGCGGGAGGGCCACGCAGTATTTT. Translation: CASSPTSGRATQYF. The chain carries TRBV18 and TRBJ2-3; 14 positions match TRBD2. V shed 3 bases, J shed 9 bases, and the junction held 2 bases outside the gene matches. The CDR3 is made up of 14 amino acids. Germline CDR1 and CDR2: KGHSH and LQKENI. Supplemented by reference TRBV18 and TRBJ2-3, the full variable domain reads NAGVMQNPRHLVRRRGQEARLRCSPMKGHSHVYWYRQLPEEGLKFMVYLQKENIIDESGMPKERFSAEFPKEGPSILRIQQVVRGDSAAYFCASSPTSGRATQYFGPGTRLTVL.

The sample holds many counts of this clonotype. The CDR3 protein is CASSLTGEGEQYF. The DNA for the CDR3 is TGTGCCAGCAGCCTAACAGGGGAAGGCGAGCAGTACTTC. This chain uses TRBV12-3 or TRBV12-4 with TRBJ2-7; 7 bases are shared with TRBD1. Losses at the gene ends were 6 bases for V and 6 bases for J; bases not matched to a gene: 8. This CDR3 has 13 amino acids.

This clonotype was counted between two and nine times. The chain recombines TRBV27 with TRBJ1-1; 8 bases align to TRBD1. The V and J ends lost 6 bases and 12 bases, in that order; junction bases with no gene match: 12. CDR3 length: 13 amino acids. From germline, CDR1 is MNHEY and CDR2 SMNVEV (reference sequence). The CDR3 is CASRTGTGRLSFF. CDR3 bases: TGTGCCAGCAGGACCGGGACAGGTCGTTTGTCTTTCTTT.

This clonotype was detected ten times or more. The chain has TRBV28 and TRBJ2-5, with TRBD1 matching over 8 bases. The CDR3 has 17 amino acids. V lost 5 bases, J lost 5 bases, and 16 bases stayed unmatched. Germline lookup yields CDR1 MDHEN and CDR2 SYDVKM. The CDR3 reads CASSTMIFGQGKETQYF. The CDR3 bases are TGTGCCAGCAGTACCATGATCTTTGGACAGGGAAAGGAGACCCAGTACTTC.

V and J are TRBV12-3 or TRBV12-4 and TRBJ1-2, with TRBD1 matching 10 bases. The V and J ends lost 2 bases and 5 bases, in that order; junction bases with no gene match: 11. The CDR3 is made up of 17 amino acids. The CDR3 here is CASSLLPRQGAVYGYTF. CDR3 in DNA: TGTGCCAGCAGTTTACTACCCCGACAGGGGGCAGTATATGGCTACACCTTC.

About this clonotype itself: Being one base from a much bigger clone, this may be a read error. The chain uses TRBV12-3 or TRBV12-4 and TRBJ2-5, with 7 nucleotides matching TRBD1. CDR3 length equals 15 residues. The CDR3 DNA reads TGTGCCAACAGTTTAAGGACAGGCGGACAAGAGACCCAGTACTTC. Its protein is CANSLRTGGQETQYF.

V is TRBV28 and J is TRBJ2-1, with 10 bases fitting TRBD1. The V segment lost 8 bases and the J segment 6 bases; nucleotides outside the gene matches: 1. The CDR3 has 12 residues. From germline, CDR1 is MDHEN and CDR2 SYDVKM. Here the CDR3 reads CASGTGANEQFF. The CDR3 coding sequence is TGTGCCAGCGGGACAGGGGCCAATGAGCAGTTCTTC.

This clonotype occurred many times. V usage is TRBV4-1 and J usage is TRBJ2-5; a weak D match, TRBD2 (5 bases). CDR1 is MGHRA, CDR2 YSYEKL, per germline. The CDR3 covers 14 residues. V lost 0 bases and J 5 bases, leaving 10 bases between the germline ends. The CDR3 region is CASSQDEGWETQYF. CDR3 bases: TGCGCCAGCAGCCAAGACGAGGGTTGGGAGACCCAGTACTTC.